One T cell receptor (beta chain) is described in this entry. Its antigen remains unidentified. The data derive from a study of siplizumab effects on memory and regulatory T cells. General study results and limits: Among mappable alloreactive CD4+ clones, the Treg-derived fraction averaged around 70% with siplizumab versus approximately 26% in controls.

The V gene's germline CDR1 is MGHRA and CDR2 YSYEKL. The CDR3 spans 15 residues. Trimming stripped 4 bases from V and 4 bases from J, with 16 bases between. The protocol was immunoSEQ multiplex PCR, while the TCRdb copy is restricted to in-frame clones and leaves out a portion. This sample has more than 75,000 clones; over 85% occur once, and the top ten carry approximately 7.1%. The rearrangement uses TRBV4-1 and TRBJ1-1, with D tentatively TRBD1 (6 bases). This clonotype originated in a human donor in good health. The sample was CD8+ T cells sorted from blood. The CDR3 DNA sequence: TGCGCCAGCAGCCCAAGACAGGAGGGTGGCACTGAAGCTTTCTTT. This codes for CASSPRQEGGTEAFF.